This T cell receptor (beta chain) was recovered during a study of shared clonotypes between healthy human individuals. Repertoires were generated with immunoSEQ multiplex PCR, while TCRdb's copy carries only in-frame clones and drops some. The sample holds around 2.3 million clones, approximately 95% seen once. Deletions cut 4 bases from V and 6 bases from J, with 13 bases between. Germline CDR1 and CDR2: MGHDK and SYGVNS. The CDR3 consists of 13 residues. Those who donated, Caucasian adults without exception, all lived in Nashville, Tennessee. This clone was seen only once. The rearrangement uses TRBV25-1 and TRBJ2-7, with a tentative D call TRBD1 (6 bases). Sequenced: naive CD4+ T cells sorted from blood. As for subset: CD45RA+ positively selected. This sequence originates from a man aged 18 to 35 in good health. DNA for the CDR3: TGTGCCAGCAGTGGCCAGGGGATCGCCGAGCAGTACTTC. Translating it yields CASSGQGIAEQYF.